Listed here are 25 T cell receptor beta chains from one sample, sequenced in a study of cytomegalovirus exposure and HLA in healthy donors. The PCR ran on 60 Vbeta and 13 Jbeta primers. Clones were sequenced by immunoSEQ multiplex PCR, and TCRdb holds only the in-frame ones, with some missing. The table lists around 150,000 clones, 70% to 80% of them singletons, with roughly 1.3% in the top ten. What was sequenced was PBMCs. Receptors originate from a woman between 45 and 60 years old in good health and CMV-seronegative.

V gene TRBV27 combines with J gene TRBJ2-1; 10 nucleotides align to TRBD2. This CDR3 is 14 amino acids long. Germline V CDR1 and CDR2: MNHEY, SMNVEV (reference sequence). The J segment lost 13 bases and the V segment lost 0 bases, leaving 6 bases of the junction unmatched. The CDR3 DNA sequence: TGTGCCAGCAGTTTATCTCTAGCGGGGGAACAACAGTTCTTC. Protein: CASSLSLAGEQQFF.

The chain has TRBV6-5 and TRBJ2-7; TRBD2 might be the D (6 bases). This CDR3 has 15 residues. The V gene's germline CDR1 is MNHEY and CDR2 SVGAGI. V dropped 2 bases and J dropped 2 bases, with 13 bases sitting between them. The CDR3: CASSYPSRGTYEQYF. Written as DNA, the CDR3 is TGTGCCAGCAGTTACCCCTCCCGGGGGACCTACGAGCAGTACTTC.

This rearrangement joins TRBV7-8 to TRBJ2-3; D ambiguous. Germline CDR1 reads SGHVS; CDR2 reads FQNEAQ. The V end lost 5 bases, the J end lost 5 bases, and 11 bases lay between the germline ends. This CDR3 spans 13 amino acids. The CDR3: CASSTSRLDTQYF. DNA of the CDR3: TGTGCCAGCAGCACGTCACGACTAGATACGCAGTATTTT.

The chain employs TRBV28 and TRBJ2-7; TRBD2 aligns across 9 bases. V lost 4 bases, J lost 0 bases, and 4 bases stayed unmatched. The germline gives CDR1 MDHEN, CDR2 SYDVKM. The CDR3 loop spans 15 amino acids. CDR3 region: CASSSSGKLSYEQYF. The DNA of the CDR3 is TGTGCCAGCAGTTCTAGCGGGAAGCTCTCCTACGAGCAGTACTTC.

CDR3 sequence reads: CASSVGGDSNQPQHF. CDR3 bases: TGTGCCAGCAGCGTAGGGGGAGATAGCAATCAGCCCCAGCATTTT. The chain is built from TRBV9 and TRBJ1-5, with unresolved D. This CDR3 spans 15 amino acids. V was clipped by 0 bases and J by 0 bases, with 7 bases between them. Looked up from germline, CDR1 is SGDLS and CDR2 is YYNGEE.

The chain carries TRBV28 and TRBJ2-5; no firm D call. The length of the CDR3 is 14 residues. Germline assignment: CDR1 MDHEN and CDR2 SYDVKM. V was shortened by 5 bases and J by 5 bases, with 15 bases between the two germline ends. In nucleotides, the CDR3 is TGTGCCAGCAGTCCATCTCCTACCGTGGAGACCCAGTACTTC. It specifies CASSPSPTVETQYF. Full variable domain (rest looked up from reference TRBV28 and TRBJ2-5): DVKVTQSSRYLVKRTGEKVFLECVQDMDHENMFWYRQDPGLGLRLIYFSYDVKMKEKGDIPEGYSVSREKKERFSLILESASTNQTSMYLCASSPSPTVETQYFGPGTRLLVL.

The V gene is TRBV5-4, the J gene TRBJ2-1, with 7 bases aligning to TRBD2. This CDR3 has 13 amino acids. V was pared by 7 bases and J by 3 bases, with 4 bases of the junction left unmatched. Germline-derived CDR1 and CDR2 are SGHNT and YYREEE (reference sequence). As DNA, the CDR3 is TGTGCCAGCCGGGGGGATCTCTACAATGAGCAGTTCTTC. Residues: CASRGDLYNEQFF.

The chain links TRBV4-3 to TRBJ2-3; 8 positions match TRBD1. Per germline, CDR1 LGHNA and CDR2 YSLEER. The CDR3 consists of 14 residues. With 9 bases clipped from V and 2 bases from J, the junction kept 7 bases outside the gene matches. CDR3: CASSDRGFTDTQYF. The CDR3 DNA follows: TGCGCCAGTTCAGACAGGGGCTTCACAGATACGCAGTATTTT.

This chain links TRBV7-2 with TRBJ1-6, with D maybe TRBD1 (6 bases). Germline loops: CDR1 SGHTA, CDR2 FQGNSA. V lost 7 bases to trimming and J lost 6 bases, with 19 bases between them. CDR3 length equals 16 residues. CDR3 coding DNA: TGTGCCAGCACCCCGTCTCCAGGGGCGGGTAATTCACCCCTCCACTTT. It is translated as CASTPSPGAGNSPLHF.

This clone was recorded a few times. The CDR3 DNA is TGTGCCAGCAGCACCTCGGACAGGTACAATGAGCAGTTCTTC. Protein product: CASSTSDRYNEQFF. This chain joins TRBV7-9 and TRBJ2-1, with 7 bases aligning to TRBD1. The trim removed 5 bases at V and 4 bases at J, leaving 5 bases unmatched. This CDR3 comprises 14 residues. The germline V gene encodes CDR1 SEHNR and CDR2 FQNEAQ (reference sequence).

The chain combines TRBV5-1 with TRBJ1-2; maybe TRBD1 (5 bases). Germline loops: CDR1 SGHRS, CDR2 YFSETQ. The ends were cut back, 0 bases at V and 1 base at J, with 7 bases in the middle. This CDR3 comprises 14 residues. The CDR3 nucleotides are TGCGCCAGCAGCTTGGACAGGAATAACTATGGCTACACCTTC. It encodes CASSLDRNNYGYTF.

This chain connects TRBV19 to TRBJ2-2; 9 bases agree with TRBD2. The V segment lost 5 bases and the J segment 2 bases; nucleotides outside the gene matches: 9. This CDR3 region has 17 residues. The germline V gene encodes CDR1 LNHDA and CDR2 SQIVND (reference sequence). CDR3 residues: CASSVFSGGLNTGELFF. The CDR3 DNA reads TGTGCCAGTAGTGTTTTTAGCGGGGGCCTAAACACCGGGGAGCTGTTTTTT.

This chain links TRBV4-3 with TRBJ1-6; TRBD1 might be the D (5 bases). Germline V gene lookup returns CDR1 LGHNA and CDR2 YSLEER. The V end was cut by 0 bases, the J end by 8 bases, with 14 bases between. The CDR3 extends over 16 amino acids. The CDR3 region is CASSQDPDSSYSPLHF. The CDR3, as DNA: TGCGCCAGCAGCCAAGATCCCGACAGTTCTTATTCACCCCTCCACTTT.

The chain has TRBV7-3 and TRBJ2-2; 7 bases match TRBD2. The CDR3 sequence is 14 residues long. The J segment lost 6 bases and the V segment lost 5 bases, leaving 6 bases of the junction unmatched. CDR1 is SGHTA and CDR2 is FQGTGA in the germline V gene. CDR3 in amino acids: CASSPSRGAGELFF. The DNA of the CDR3 is TGTGCCAGCAGCCCGTCCCGGGGGGCCGGGGAGCTGTTTTTT.

The chain joins TRBV6-1 to TRBJ1-5; no firm D call. The germline V and J ends were trimmed by 7 bases and 3 bases, with 16 bases remaining between them. Germline-derived CDR1 and CDR2 are MNHNS and SASEGT. The CDR3 is 15 residues long. This CDR3 reads CASTVSGSSNQPQHF. The CDR3, as DNA: TGTGCCAGCACCGTCAGCGGGAGTTCCAATCAGCCCCAGCATTTT.

This clone was picked up a small number of times. This chain connects TRBV28 to TRBJ1-1; 8 nucleotides align to TRBD1. The V and J ends lost 3 bases and 10 bases, in that order; junction bases with no gene match: 1. CDR1 is MDHEN, CDR2 SYDVKM, per germline. The CDR3 covers 11 residues. CDR3: CASSLGQAAFF. In DNA, the CDR3 is TGTGCCAGCAGTTTGGGACAGGCAGCTTTCTTT. Full variable domain (rest looked up from reference TRBV28 and TRBJ1-1): DVKVTQSSRYLVKRTGEKVFLECVQDMDHENMFWYRQDPGLGLRLIYFSYDVKMKEKGDIPEGYSVSREKKERFSLILESASTNQTSMYLCASSLGQAAFFGQGTRLTVV.

This chain uses TRBV15 with TRBJ2-1; 7 nucleotides agree with TRBD2. Per the germline V gene, CDR1 is LNHNV and CDR2 is YYDKDF (reference sequence). The CDR3 has 16 residues. Trimming cost V 5 bases and J 3 bases; bases outside gene matches: 10. The CDR3 nucleotides read TGTGCCACCAGCCTTGACTGGGCGGGAGACTACAATGAGCAGTTCTTC. It specifies CATSLDWAGDYNEQFF.

The chain links TRBV2 to TRBJ1-2; D perhaps matches TRBD1 (6 bases). The V gene lost 5 bases and the J gene lost 7 bases, with 20 bases spanning the gap. Germline V gives CDR1 SNHLY, CDR2 FYNNEI. The CDR3 loop spans 15 amino acids. The CDR3 is CASSSGALQAGGYTF. Here the CDR3 DNA reads TGTGCCAGCAGTTCAGGGGCTCTTCAGGCTGGTGGCTACACCTTC.

The chain's CDR3 is CASSPQGAGYGYTF. The CDR3 nucleotides are TGTGCCAGCAGCCCCCAGGGGGCTGGCTATGGCTACACCTTC. The chain is built from TRBV7-9 and TRBJ1-2, with 8 bases matching TRBD1. CDR3 size: 14 residues. V was pared by 5 bases and J by 4 bases, with 6 bases of the junction left unmatched. Germline V CDR1 and CDR2: SEHNR, FQNEAQ (reference sequence).

The chain couples TRBV19 to TRBJ1-1; D ambiguous. In germline, CDR1 is LNHDA, CDR2 SQIVND (reference sequence). The CDR3 covers 15 residues. Trimming left V 1 base short and J 1 base short, with 10 bases between. In DNA, the CDR3 is TGTGCCAGTAGTATAGTGGGCATCACGAACACTGAAGCTTTCTTT. Translated, it gives CASSIVGITNTEAFF. The complete variable domain, with remaining parts taken from reference TRBV19 and TRBJ1-1, reads DGGITQSPKYLFRKEGQNVTLSCEQNLNHDAMYWYRQDPGQGLRLIYYSQIVNDFQKGDIAEGYSVSREKKESFPLTVTSAQKNPTAFYLCASSIVGITNTEAFFGQGTRLTVV.

V and J are TRBV4-3 and TRBJ2-7; 11 positions match TRBD2. The V gene's germline CDR1 is LGHNA and CDR2 YSLEER. V lost 0 bases and J lost 0; bases outside the gene matches: 10. This CDR3 has 19 amino acids. The CDR3 here is CASSQEAASGGSSSYEQYF. The DNA of the CDR3 is TGCGCCAGCAGCCAAGAGGCGGCTAGCGGGGGGTCGAGCTCCTACGAGCAGTACTTC.

V usage is TRBV25-1 and J usage is TRBJ1-1; D remains ambiguous. The germline CDR1 and CDR2 sequences are MGHDK and SYGVNS. The CDR3 extends over 12 amino acids. V was shortened by 6 bases and J by 10 bases, with 15 bases between the two germline ends. CDR3 in amino acids: CASSGGQVGAFF. The DNA for the CDR3 is TGTGCCAGCAGCGGAGGGCAGGTCGGAGCTTTCTTT.

This clone was counted between two and nine times. The chain is built from TRBV6-5 and TRBJ2-7; D gene ambiguous. Between the trimmed V and J ends, which lost 0 bases and 1 base, there was a span of 13 bases. The CDR3 is 16 residues long. The germline V gene has CDR1 MNHEY and CDR2 SVGAGI. The CDR3 protein is CASSYSNGEQSYEQYF. The CDR3 DNA sequence: TGTGCCAGCAGTTACTCGAATGGTGAACAGTCCTACGAGCAGTACTTC.

J is TRBJ1-1 and V is TRBV29-1; D perhaps matches TRBD1 (6 bases). CDR1 and CDR2 (germline): SQVTM, ANQGSEA. The V and J ends lost 0 bases and 3 bases respectively, with 11 bases between them. The CDR3 has 14 amino acids. For the CDR3, the DNA is TGCAGCGTTGAAGAAGGGGGAGGGGACACTGAAGCTTTCTTT. This sequence encodes CSVEEGGGDTEAFF.

The V call is TRBV19, the J call TRBJ2-5; D is possibly TRBD1 (6 bases). V was cut by 9 bases and J by 4 bases, with 12 bases left in between. CDR3 size: 12 residues. Per the germline V gene, CDR1 is LNHDA and CDR2 is SQIVND (reference sequence). The CDR3 DNA is TGTGCCAGCCGACAGGTTGGAGAGACCCAGTACTTC. Its translation: CASRQVGETQYF.